Following are 22 T cell receptor beta chains from one sample sequenced in a study of blood T cells in healthy people across ages. A sample-barcoded 5' primer and a J-beta primer mix were used in a second PCR of roughly 7 to 11 cycles. In TCRdb, the 5' RACE reads were re-called with MiXCR into one record per CDR3 protein. This table has 1.5 million to 2 million distinct CDR3 sequences, roughly 50% appearing once. Input material: blood. Every receptor here comes from a woman in her 40s in good health.

The chain joins TRBV7-8 to TRBJ1-2; 9 positions match TRBD1. The CDR3 extends over 18 amino acids. V shed 0 bases and J 1 base; nucleotides not matched to a gene: 9. The germline gives CDR1 SGHVS, CDR2 FQNEAQ. For the CDR3, the DNA is TGTGCCAGCAGCTTAGCCCAACCAGGGACAGGGAGTAACTATGGCTACACCTTC. Translating gives CASSLAQPGTGSNYGYTF.

V gene TRBV6-2 or TRBV6-3 combines with J gene TRBJ1-1; the D is unclear. The CDR3 has 13 residues. Germline V lookup: CDR1 MNHEY, CDR2 SVGEGT. The V and J ends lost 2 bases and 1 base respectively, with 5 bases between them. CDR3 loop: CASSYAQNTEAFF. The DNA for the CDR3 is TGTGCCAGCAGTTACGCCCAGAACACTGAAGCTTTCTTT.

This rearrangement joins TRBV29-1 to TRBJ2-6, with a possible D match to TRBD2 (6 bases). Germline V lookup: CDR1 SQVTM, CDR2 ANQGSEA. Trimming removed 3 bases from V and 0 bases from J, with 12 bases in between. The CDR3 covers 16 residues. CDR3 protein: CSVEEGPGSGANVLTF. CDR3 nucleotide sequence: TGCAGCGTTGAGGAGGGCCCCGGCTCTGGGGCCAACGTCCTGACTTTC. Supplemented by reference TRBV29-1 and TRBJ2-6, the full variable domain reads SAVISQKPSRDICQRGTSLTIQCQVDSQVTMMFWYRQQPGQSLTLIATANQGSEATYESGFVIDKFPISRPNLTFSTLTVSNMSPEDSSIYLCSVEEGPGSGANVLTFGAGSRLTVL.

The V gene is TRBV7-2, the J gene TRBJ2-1, with D perhaps given as TRBD1 or TRBD2 (5 bases each). Trimming took off 5 bases at V and 4 bases at J, with 15 bases between the two ends. CDR1 and CDR2 from the germline V gene are SGHTA and FQGNSA. This CDR3 comprises 15 residues. The CDR3 region is CASSTRGVEYNEQFF. For the CDR3, the DNA is TGTGCCAGCAGCACGAGAGGGGTAGAATACAATGAGCAGTTCTTC.

A few counts support this clonotype. This chain uses TRBV27 with TRBJ2-5, with 8 bases that match TRBD2. The DNA matches TRBJ2-7 better at its end, which makes the J call doubtful. Germline CDR1 is MNHEY and CDR2 is SMNVEV (reference sequence). The CDR3 runs 15 residues. The CDR3 region has the DNA TGTGCCAGCAGTCCCAGCAGAGCGGGGGACTACGAGCAGTACTTC. This gives the protein CASSPSRAGDYEQYF.

The V gene is TRBV20-1, the J gene TRBJ1-1; D might be TRBD1 (6 bases). Looked up from germline, CDR1 is DFQATT and CDR2 is SNEGSKA (reference sequence). The CDR3 covers 15 residues. The V end was cut by 3 bases, the J end by 2 bases, with 16 bases between. The CDR3 sequence: CSARGAQGGNTEAFF. The CDR3 nucleotides are TGCAGTGCTAGGGGGGCGCAGGGTGGAAACACTGAAGCTTTCTTT.

CDR3 nucleotides: TGTGCCAGCTCACCAGGGAACAATCAGCCCCAGCATTTT. This translates into CASSPGNNQPQHF. J is TRBJ1-5 and V is TRBV18; no firm D call. Trimming cost V 2 bases and J 3 bases, with 5 bases left between them. The germline CDR1 and CDR2 sequences are KGHSH and LQKENI. The length of the CDR3 is 13 residues.

The table lists this clonotype with a few counts. The chain links TRBV4-3 to TRBJ2-7; D is unresolved. Trimming removed 0 bases at V and 0 bases at J, with 15 bases between. This CDR3 has 17 residues. CDR1 is LGHNA, CDR2 YSLEER, per germline. The CDR3 DNA follows: TGCGCCAGCAGCCAAGATGTGAGTCTAGACGACTCCTACGAGCAGTACTTC. Protein: CASSQDVSLDDSYEQYF.

This clonotype showed up just a few times. This chain joins TRBV29-1 and TRBJ2-1; 9 nucleotides line up with TRBD2. CDR1 and CDR2 from the germline V gene are SQVTM and ANQGSEA. After removal of 4 bases from V and 12 bases from J, the junction contained 1 base not matched to a gene. The CDR3 contains 10 residues. The CDR3 nucleotides are TGCAGCGTTGGCGGGGGGGGGCAGTTCTTC. Translation gives CSVGGGGQFF.

The chain recombines TRBV20-1 with TRBJ2-7, with a possible D match to TRBD2 (6 bases). V was shortened by 2 bases and J by 0 bases, with 14 bases between the two germline ends. This CDR3 comprises 15 residues. The germline V gene has CDR1 DFQATT and CDR2 SNEGSKA (reference sequence). CDR3 DNA: TGCAGTGCTAGATATATGTGGGAGGCCTCCTACGAGCAGTACTTC. Translated, it gives CSARYMWEASYEQYF.

This sequence joins TRBV20-1 and TRBJ2-5; possible D gene TRBD1, 6 bases. Trimming stripped 2 bases from V and 5 bases from J, with 15 bases between. Germline V gene lookup returns CDR1 DFQATT and CDR2 SNEGSKA (reference sequence). The CDR3 runs 14 residues. The CDR3 coding sequence is TGCAGTGCTAGAAGGGGGAGTATGGCGGAGACCCAGTACTTC. This encodes CSARRGSMAETQYF.

This clonotype was detected only a few times. The chain couples TRBV7-8 to TRBJ2-4, with D perhaps being TRBD1 or TRBD2 (5 bases each). Germline-derived CDR1 and CDR2 are SGHVS and FQNEAQ. The CDR3 has 15 amino acids. Deletions cut 5 bases from V and 8 bases from J, with 19 bases between. CDR3 DNA: TGTGCCAGCAGCCAAACCGGGACCTCTGGGGACATTCAGTACTTC. Translated, it gives CASSQTGTSGDIQYF.

This chain uses TRBV20-1 with TRBJ2-5; D gene unclear. V was pared by 2 bases and J by 11 bases, with 15 bases between. The germline V gene encodes CDR1 DFQATT and CDR2 SNEGSKA (reference sequence). This CDR3 has 12 amino acids. CDR3 sequence: CSARSQINEQYF. CDR3 nucleotides: TGCAGTGCTAGATCACAGATCAATGAGCAGTACTTC.

This clonotype has a handful of counts. The chain is built from TRBV5-1 and TRBJ2-3; 15 bases line up with TRBD2. V shed 4 bases, J shed 5 bases, and the junction held 5 bases outside the gene matches. This CDR3 has 16 residues. The germline CDR1 and CDR2 sequences are SGHRS and YFSETQ. Written as DNA, the CDR3 is TGCGCCAGCAGCAGGACTAGCGGGGGGGCCGTAGATACGCAGTATTTT. The encoded protein is CASSRTSGGAVDTQYF.

This clonotype was detected only a few times. This sequence joins TRBV7-2 and TRBJ2-7; possibly TRBD2 for D (6 bases). Trimming took 1 base from V and 1 from J, leaving 14 bases between them. CDR1 and CDR2 (germline): SGHTA, FQGNSA. The CDR3 extends over 16 amino acids. The CDR3 coding sequence is TGTGCCAGCAGCTTAGTAGCGACTAGTTGGTCCTACGAGCAGTACTTC. Translation gives CASSLVATSWSYEQYF.

This clonotype was observed a few times. The chain links TRBV28 to TRBJ1-2; D gene uncertain. Germline V CDR1 and CDR2: MDHEN, SYDVKM. The V end was cut by 7 bases, the J end by 8 bases, with 20 bases between. The CDR3 has 14 amino acids. The CDR3 loop reads CASTSVEGLRGYTF. For the CDR3, the DNA is TGTGCCAGCACCTCGGTTGAGGGTTTGAGAGGCTACACCTTC.

This clonotype has a single count. The genes are TRBV7-2 and TRBJ1-5; D perhaps matches TRBD1 (6 bases). CDR1 and CDR2 (germline): SGHTA, FQGNSA. V lost 5 bases to trimming and J lost 4 bases, with 18 bases between them. This CDR3 comprises 16 residues. In DNA, the CDR3 is TGTGCCAGCAGCGGCTTGGAGGGGGGCTTTAATCAGCCCCAGCATTTT. Translated, it gives CASSGLEGGFNQPQHF.

The chain recombines TRBV20-1 with TRBJ2-3; 7 bases are a match to TRBD2. The CDR3 has 15 residues. With V trimmed by 1 base and J by 3 bases, 7 bases remained unmatched. The germline V gene encodes CDR1 DFQATT and CDR2 SNEGSKA (reference sequence). CDR3 sequence reads: CSARVRSGKTDTQYF. The CDR3 region has the DNA TGCAGTGCTAGAGTTCGGAGCGGGAAAACAGATACGCAGTATTTT.

The V and J genes are TRBV4-3 and TRBJ1-2, with D perhaps TRBD1 (5 bases). With 0 bases removed from V and 8 bases from J, the gap between germline ends came to 13 bases. The CDR3 runs to 14 residues. Germline V CDR1 and CDR2: LGHNA, YSLEER. The CDR3 region has the DNA TGCGCCAGCAGCCAAGATAGAGGGGCAAAGGGCTACACCTTC. Its protein product is CASSQDRGAKGYTF.

The chain links TRBV3-1 to TRBJ2-1; no firm D call. The J call may be wrong; the DNA end is better matched by TRBJ2-7. CDR1 LGHDT and CDR2 YNNKEL come from the germline V gene (reference sequence). The CDR3 length is 13 residues. The CDR3 region has the DNA TGTGCCAGCAGGACTTCTCCCTACAATGAGCAGTACTTC. Protein sequence: CASRTSPYNEQYF.

Comment on this clonotype: At one end the junction does not follow the germline gene, possibly because of a read error. The chain couples TRBV28 to TRBJ2-7; D ambiguous. The CDR3 sequence is 14 residues long. Germline V gene sequence: CDR1 MDHEN, CDR2 SYDVKM. CDR3 protein: CASSSESSSYELYF. The CDR3 DNA reads as TGTGCCAGCAGTTCGGAGTCAAGCTCCTACGAGCTGTACTTC. The full variable domain, in which reference TRBV28 and TRBJ2-7 provide the parts outside the CDR3, is DVKVTQSSRYLVKRTGEKVFLECVQDMDHENMFWYRQDPGLGLRLIYFSYDVKMKEKGDIPEGYSVSREKKERFSLILESASTNQTSMYLCASSSESSSYELYFGPGTRLTVT.

This clonotype was picked up many times. J is TRBJ2-7 and V is TRBV27; D remains unclear. In germline, CDR1 is MNHEY, CDR2 SMNVEV (reference sequence). The CDR3 runs 11 residues. Trimming removed 4 bases at V and 6 bases at J, with 7 bases between. The CDR3 DNA reads TGTGCCAGCAGTTGGGGTGGCGAGCAGTACTTC. Translation: CASSWGGEQYF.